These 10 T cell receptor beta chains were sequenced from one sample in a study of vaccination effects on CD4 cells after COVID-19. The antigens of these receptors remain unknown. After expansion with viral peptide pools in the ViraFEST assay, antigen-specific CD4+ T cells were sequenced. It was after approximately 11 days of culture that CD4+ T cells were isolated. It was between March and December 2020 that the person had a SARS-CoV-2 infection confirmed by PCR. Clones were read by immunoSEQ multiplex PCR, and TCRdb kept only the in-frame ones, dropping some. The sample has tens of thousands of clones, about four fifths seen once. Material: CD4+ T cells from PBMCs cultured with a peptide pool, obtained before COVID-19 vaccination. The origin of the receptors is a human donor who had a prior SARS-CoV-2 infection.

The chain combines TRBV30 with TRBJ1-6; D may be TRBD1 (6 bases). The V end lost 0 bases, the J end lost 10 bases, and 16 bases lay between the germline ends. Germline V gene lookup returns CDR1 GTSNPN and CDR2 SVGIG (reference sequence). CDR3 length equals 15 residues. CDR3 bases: TGTGCCTGGAGTGTTAGGGGGGGAATGGGCTCACCCCTCCACTTT. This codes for CAWSVRGGMGSPLHF.

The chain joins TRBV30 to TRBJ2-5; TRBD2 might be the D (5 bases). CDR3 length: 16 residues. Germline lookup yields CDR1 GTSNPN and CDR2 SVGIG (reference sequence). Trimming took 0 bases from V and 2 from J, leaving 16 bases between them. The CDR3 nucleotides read TGTGCCTGGAGTGTACAGTTGGACTGGGAGCAAGAGACCCAGTACTTC. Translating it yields CAWSVQLDWEQETQYF.

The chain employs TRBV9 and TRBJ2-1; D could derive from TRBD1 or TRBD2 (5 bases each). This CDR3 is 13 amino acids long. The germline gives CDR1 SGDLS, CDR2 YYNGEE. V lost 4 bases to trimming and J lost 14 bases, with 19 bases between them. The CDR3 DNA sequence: TGTGCCAGCAGCCAAATCTCCGGGGCCGGAAAGTTCTTC. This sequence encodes CASSQISGAGKFF.

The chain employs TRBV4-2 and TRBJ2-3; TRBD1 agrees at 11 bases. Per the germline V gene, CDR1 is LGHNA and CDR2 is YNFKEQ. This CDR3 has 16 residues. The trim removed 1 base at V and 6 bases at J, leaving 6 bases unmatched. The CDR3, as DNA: TGTGCCAGCAGCCAAGGGTTGGGACAGGGGGGCGATACGCAGTATTTT. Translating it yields CASSQGLGQGGDTQYF.

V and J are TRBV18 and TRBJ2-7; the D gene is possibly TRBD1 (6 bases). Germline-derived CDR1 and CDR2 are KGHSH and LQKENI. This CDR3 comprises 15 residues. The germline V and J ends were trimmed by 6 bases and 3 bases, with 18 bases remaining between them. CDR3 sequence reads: CASSHRDIGIYEQYF. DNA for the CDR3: TGTGCCAGCTCCCACCGGGACATAGGAATCTACGAGCAGTACTTC. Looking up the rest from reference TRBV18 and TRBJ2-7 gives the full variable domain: NAGVMQNPRHLVRRRGQEARLRCSPMKGHSHVYWYRQLPEEGLKFMVYLQKENIIDESGMPKERFSAEFPKEGPSILRIQQVVRGDSAAYFCASSHRDIGIYEQYFGPGTRLTVT.

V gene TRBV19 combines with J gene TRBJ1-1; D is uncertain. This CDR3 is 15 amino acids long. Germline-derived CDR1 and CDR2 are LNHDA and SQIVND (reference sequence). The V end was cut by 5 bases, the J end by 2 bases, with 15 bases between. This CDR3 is CASSAARTPNTEAFF. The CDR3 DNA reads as TGTGCCAGTAGTGCCGCGCGGACGCCTAACACTGAAGCTTTCTTT.

Here the CDR3 DNA reads TGCGCCAGCAGCCCCGGGACAGGGATCCACGAGCAGTACTTC. Protein sequence: CASSPGTGIHEQYF. The chain carries TRBV5-1 and TRBJ2-7; 9 nucleotides agree with TRBD1. The CDR3 has 14 amino acids. Per the germline V gene, CDR1 is SGHRS and CDR2 is YFSETQ. Germline trimming cut 4 bases from V and 5 bases from J; bases unmatched to any gene: 7.

The CDR3 DNA reads TGTGCCAGCAGCCAAGACAGGCTAGCGGGGGCGACCCAGTACTTC. Its protein is CASSQDRLAGATQYF. The chain is built from TRBV3-1 (or the pseudogene TRBV3-2) and TRBJ2-5, with 10 bases matching TRBD2. Germline CDR1 and CDR2: LGHDT and YNNKEL (reference sequence). Trimming at V came to 0 bases and at J to 7 bases, leaving 5 bases not matched to a gene. CDR3 length: 15 amino acids.

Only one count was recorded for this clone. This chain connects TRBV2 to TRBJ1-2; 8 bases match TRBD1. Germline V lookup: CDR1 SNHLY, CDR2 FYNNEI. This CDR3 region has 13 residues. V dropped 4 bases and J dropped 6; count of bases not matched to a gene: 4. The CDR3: CASSGQGLDGYTF. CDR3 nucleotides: TGTGCCAGCAGTGGACAGGGGCTTGATGGCTACACCTTC.

The CDR3 DNA is TGTGCCAGCAGTTTAGAGAATGAGCAGTTCTTC. Translated: CASSLENEQFF. V usage is TRBV12-3 or TRBV12-4 and J usage is TRBJ2-1; D gene uncertain. There are 11 residues in the CDR3. V gave up 1 base and J gave up 7 bases, with 2 bases separating them.